The next 6 T cell receptor beta chains were all read from a single sample in a study of control samples from healthy donors and cancer patients. Libraries were prepared by immunoSEQ multiplex PCR; TCRdb keeps only in-frame clonotypes and omits some of them. Found here are under 150,000 clones, around 90% of them singletons; the top ten hold over 2%. The sample taken for sequencing was blood. The receptors originated from a woman aged 70-85 years in good health.

This clone was seen just once. The genes are TRBV6-1 and TRBJ1-5; D gene unclear. The CDR3 is 16 residues long. V lost 1 base and J lost 6, with 16 bases in between. Germline values: CDR1 MNHNS, CDR2 SASEGT. The CDR3 loop is CASSEGGGQKRQPQHF. CDR3 nucleotide sequence: TGTGCCAGCAGTGAAGGGGGTGGGCAGAAACGTCAGCCCCAGCATTTT.

The V gene is TRBV28, the J gene TRBJ1-2; TRBD1 matches 9 bases. This CDR3 is 13 amino acids long. Trimming removed 3 bases from V and 7 bases from J; junction bases left unmatched: 3. The germline V gene has CDR1 MDHEN and CDR2 SYDVKM. The DNA of the CDR3 is TGTGCCAGCAGTTTCCGGGACAGGGCTGGCTACACCTTC. Translated, it gives CASSFRDRAGYTF.

The gene calls are TRBV7-3 and TRBJ2-1, with 9 bases identical to TRBD2. Germline assignment: CDR1 SGHTA and CDR2 FQGTGA. CDR3 length equals 15 residues. Trimming removed 5 bases from V and 7 bases from J; junction bases left unmatched: 9. This CDR3 is CASSPPGLAFNEQFF. As DNA, the CDR3 is TGTGCCAGCAGCCCCCCGGGACTAGCTTTTAATGAGCAGTTCTTC.

The sample holds one count of this clone. The genes are TRBV19 and TRBJ2-3; 10 nucleotides match TRBD1. In germline, CDR1 is LNHDA, CDR2 SQIVND (reference sequence). The CDR3 runs to 15 residues. The V and J ends lost 3 bases and 4 bases, in that order; junction bases with no gene match: 4. The CDR3 DNA follows: TGTGCCAGTAGTATTGAGACAGGGGGCGCAGATACGCAGTATTTT. Amino acids: CASSIETGGADTQYF.

V is TRBV12-3 or TRBV12-4 and J is TRBJ1-2, with unresolved D. V lost 8 bases, J lost 4 bases, and 8 bases lay in between. The CDR3 covers 11 residues. CDR3 amino acids: CASGEGYGYTF. The CDR3 DNA is TGTGCCAGCGGGGAGGGCTATGGCTACACCTTC.

The rearrangement links TRBV7-6 to TRBJ2-7; D may match TRBD1 or TRBD2 (5 bases each). V lost 4 bases and J 4 bases, leaving 11 bases between the germline ends. The germline V gene encodes CDR1 SGHVS and CDR2 FNYEAQ. The CDR3 runs 13 residues. CDR3 in amino acids: CASSWGSGYEQYF. The CDR3 nucleotides are TGTGCCAGCAGCTGGGGCAGCGGTTACGAGCAGTACTTC.